The clone carrying this T cell receptor (beta chain) has ten or more counts. The antigen is unknown. The read comes to an end 3 residues before the CDR3 does, leaving the germline J gene to fill in the end. Trimming removed 0 bases at V and 0 bases at J, with 7 bases between. Germline loops: CDR1 SGHDT, CDR2 YYEEEE. The CDR3 covers 14 residues. Profiled with immunoSEQ multiplex PCR; TCRdb holds only in-frame clones, not every one. Sampling found 50,000 or so clones, none seen once. This record comes from a study of T cell clonality in common variable immunodeficiency. Whole-study findings and limits: Links between repertoire features and CVID complications were heterogeneity-limited. Fewer TCRbeta clones were shared among CVID subjects than controls.

This clonotype originated in a person aged 18 to 75 in good health. The sample taken for sequencing was peripheral blood mononuclear cells. The chain recombines TRBV5-6 with TRBJ2-7; perhaps TRBD1 as D (5 bases). The CDR3 protein is CASSLEGASYEQYF. Incomplete CDR3 DNA: TGTGCCAGCAGCTTGGAAGGGGCCTCCTACGAG.